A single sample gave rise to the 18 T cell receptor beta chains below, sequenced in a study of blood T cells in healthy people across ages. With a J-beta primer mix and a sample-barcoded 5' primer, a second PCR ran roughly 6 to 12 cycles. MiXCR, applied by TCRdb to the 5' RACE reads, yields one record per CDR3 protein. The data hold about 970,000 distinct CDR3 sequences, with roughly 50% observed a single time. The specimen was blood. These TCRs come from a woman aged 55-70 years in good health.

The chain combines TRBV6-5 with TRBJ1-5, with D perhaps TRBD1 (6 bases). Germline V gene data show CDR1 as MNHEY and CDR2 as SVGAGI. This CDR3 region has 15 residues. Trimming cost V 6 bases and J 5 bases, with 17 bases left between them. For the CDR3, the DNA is TGTGCCAGCAGCCGCCGACAGGCCGGGGATCAGCCCCAGCATTTT. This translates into CASSRRQAGDQPQHF.

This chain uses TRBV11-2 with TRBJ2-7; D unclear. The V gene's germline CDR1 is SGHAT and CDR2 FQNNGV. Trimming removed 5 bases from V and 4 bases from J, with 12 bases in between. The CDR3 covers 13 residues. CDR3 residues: CASSPVTIYEQYF. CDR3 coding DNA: TGTGCCAGCAGCCCAGTGACCATTTACGAGCAGTACTTC.

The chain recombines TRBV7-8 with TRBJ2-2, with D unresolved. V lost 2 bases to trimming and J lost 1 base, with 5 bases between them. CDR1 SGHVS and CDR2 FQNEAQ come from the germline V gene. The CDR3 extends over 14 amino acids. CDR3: CASSLTENTGELFF. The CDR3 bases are TGTGCCAGCAGCTTAACTGAGAACACCGGGGAGCTGTTTTTT.

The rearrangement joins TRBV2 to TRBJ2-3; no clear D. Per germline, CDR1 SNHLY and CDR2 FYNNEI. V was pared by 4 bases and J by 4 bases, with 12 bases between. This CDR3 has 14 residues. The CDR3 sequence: CASSAFRSPDTQYF. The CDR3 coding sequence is TGTGCCAGCAGTGCTTTCCGGAGCCCAGATACGCAGTATTTT.

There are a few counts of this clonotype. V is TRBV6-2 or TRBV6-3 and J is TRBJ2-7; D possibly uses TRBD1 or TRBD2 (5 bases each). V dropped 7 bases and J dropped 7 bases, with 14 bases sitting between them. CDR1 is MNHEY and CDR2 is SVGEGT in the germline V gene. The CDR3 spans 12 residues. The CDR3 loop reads CASTTSWGEQYF. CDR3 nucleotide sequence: TGTGCCAGCACTACTTCATGGGGGGAGCAGTACTTC.

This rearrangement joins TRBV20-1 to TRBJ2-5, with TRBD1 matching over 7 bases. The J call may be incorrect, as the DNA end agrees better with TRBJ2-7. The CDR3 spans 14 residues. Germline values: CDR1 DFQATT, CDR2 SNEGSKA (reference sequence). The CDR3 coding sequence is TGCAGTGCTAGATCGCGACAGGGCACCTACGAGCAGTACTTC. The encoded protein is CSARSRQGTYEQYF.

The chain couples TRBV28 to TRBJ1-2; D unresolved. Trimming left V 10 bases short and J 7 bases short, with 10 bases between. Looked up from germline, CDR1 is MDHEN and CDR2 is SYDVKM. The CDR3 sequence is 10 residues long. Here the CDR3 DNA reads TGTGCCACCCTCTCCCGTGGCTACACCTTC. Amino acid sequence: CATLSRGYTF.

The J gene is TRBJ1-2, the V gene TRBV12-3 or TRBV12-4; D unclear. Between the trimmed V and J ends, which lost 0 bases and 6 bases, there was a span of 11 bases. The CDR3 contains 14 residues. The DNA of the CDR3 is TGTGCCAGCAGTTTAGCGCTGGGGTGGCATGGCTACACCTTC. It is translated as CASSLALGWHGYTF.

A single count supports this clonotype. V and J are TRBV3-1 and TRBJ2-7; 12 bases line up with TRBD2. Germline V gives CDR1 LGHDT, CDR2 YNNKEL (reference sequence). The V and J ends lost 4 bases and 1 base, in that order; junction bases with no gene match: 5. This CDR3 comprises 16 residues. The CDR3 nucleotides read TGTGCCAGCAGCCGGAAAACTAGCGGGAGGTCCTACGAGCAGTACTTC. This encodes CASSRKTSGRSYEQYF.

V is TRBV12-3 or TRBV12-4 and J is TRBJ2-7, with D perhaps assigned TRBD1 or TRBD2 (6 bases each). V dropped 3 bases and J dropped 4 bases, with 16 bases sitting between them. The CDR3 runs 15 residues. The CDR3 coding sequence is TGTGCCAGCAGTTTCCTAAGGGGGGCTGAATACGAGCAGTACTTC. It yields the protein CASSFLRGAEYEQYF.

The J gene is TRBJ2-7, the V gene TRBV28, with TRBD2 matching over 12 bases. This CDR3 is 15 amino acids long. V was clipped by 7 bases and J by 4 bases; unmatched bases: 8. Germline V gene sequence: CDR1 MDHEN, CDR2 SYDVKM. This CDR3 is CASNPLAGGPYEQYF. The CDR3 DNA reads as TGTGCCAGCAACCCACTAGCGGGAGGCCCGTACGAGCAGTACTTC.

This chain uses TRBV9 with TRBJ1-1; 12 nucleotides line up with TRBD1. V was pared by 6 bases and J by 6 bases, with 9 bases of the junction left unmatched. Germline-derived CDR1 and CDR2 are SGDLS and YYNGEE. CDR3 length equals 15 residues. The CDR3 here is CASTGTGGDVAEAFF. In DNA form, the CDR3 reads TGTGCCAGCACCGGGACAGGGGGCGACGTAGCTGAAGCTTTCTTT.

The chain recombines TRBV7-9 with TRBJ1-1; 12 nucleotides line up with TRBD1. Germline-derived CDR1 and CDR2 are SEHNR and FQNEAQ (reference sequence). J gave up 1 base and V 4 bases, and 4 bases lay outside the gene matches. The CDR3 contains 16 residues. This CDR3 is CASSWLGQGANTEAFF. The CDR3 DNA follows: TGTGCCAGCAGCTGGTTGGGACAGGGGGCGAACACTGAAGCTTTCTTT.

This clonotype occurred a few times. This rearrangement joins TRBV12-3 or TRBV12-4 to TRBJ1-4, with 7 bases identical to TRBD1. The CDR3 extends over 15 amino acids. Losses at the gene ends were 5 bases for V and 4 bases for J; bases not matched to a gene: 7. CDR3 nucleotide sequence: TGTGCCAGCAGTCATCCGGGACAGAATAATGAAAAACTGTTTTTT. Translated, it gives CASSHPGQNNEKLFF.

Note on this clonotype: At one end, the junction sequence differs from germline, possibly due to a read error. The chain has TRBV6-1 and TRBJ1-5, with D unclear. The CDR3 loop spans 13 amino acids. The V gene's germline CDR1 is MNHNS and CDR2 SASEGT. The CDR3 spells CASSDAGNQPQHF. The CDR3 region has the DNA TGTGCCAGCAGTGATGCTGGAAATCAGCCTCAGCATTTT.

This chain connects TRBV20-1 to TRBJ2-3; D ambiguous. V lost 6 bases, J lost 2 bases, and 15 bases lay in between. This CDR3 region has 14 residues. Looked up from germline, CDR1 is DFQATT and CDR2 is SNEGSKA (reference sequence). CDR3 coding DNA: TGCAGTGCGCCGACCGGACCTACCACAGATACGCAGTATTTT. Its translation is CSAPTGPTTDTQYF.

CDR3 DNA: TGTGCCAGTCGACAGGGCCTGAATAGCAATCAGCCCCAGCATTTT. Translated: CASRQGLNSNQPQHF. This chain links TRBV2 with TRBJ1-5, with 7 bases fitting TRBD1. Germline CDR1 and CDR2: SNHLY and FYNNEI. The CDR3 contains 15 residues. The trim removed 9 bases at V and 0 bases at J, leaving 8 bases unmatched.

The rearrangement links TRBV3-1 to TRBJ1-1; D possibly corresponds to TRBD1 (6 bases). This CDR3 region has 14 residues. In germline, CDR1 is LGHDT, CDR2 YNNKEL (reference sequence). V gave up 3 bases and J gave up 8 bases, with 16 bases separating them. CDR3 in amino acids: CASSHLQGNVEAFF. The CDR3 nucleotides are TGTGCCAGCAGCCACCTACAGGGAAACGTGGAAGCTTTCTTT.